A selection of T cell receptor beta chains follows, all from one sample in a study of T cells in Graves' hyperthyroidism and ophthalmopathy. One entry per CDR3 protein results from TCRdb running MiXCR on the multiplex PCR reads. Of almost 600,000 distinct CDR3 sequences in the sample, 14% were seen once. Sequencing input: blood. These receptors were collected from a woman in her 30s with Graves' hyperthyroidism that later progressed to Graves' ophthalmopathy. Both conserved end residues are part of each CDR3. A D gene is named only where the DNA matches it firmly. Some rows mark clone size as missing; the rest say once, few, many or name a class of expanded clone.

TGCAGCGTTCGTTTAGCGGGAGGTGATGAGCAGTTCTTC,CSVRLAGGDEQFF,TRBV29-1,many,TRBD2,TRBJ2-1
TGTGCCAGCAGTTACTCCGGGACAGGGGTTAGAGGGGACGAGCAGTACTTC,CASSYSGTGVRGDEQYF,TRBV6-5,-,TRBD1,TRBJ2-7
TGTGCCAGTAGTATGGATGGGGGGAGTAGCGGACCTTACAATGAGCAGTTCTTC,CASSMDGGSSGPYNEQFF,TRBV19,many,-,TRBJ2-1
TGTGCCAGCAGTTTAATTGGAGCTGAAGCTTTCTTT,CASSLIGAEAFF,TRBV12-3/TRBV12-4,many,-,TRBJ1-1
TGTGCCAGCACCTCGCAGGGTGGCGAGCAGTACTTC,CASTSQGGEQYF,TRBV27,many,-,TRBJ2-7
TGTGCCAGCAGCCCTGGGACAGGGGTTCGTGGGGAGCTGTTTTTT,CASSPGTGVRGELFF,TRBV7-9,many,TRBD1,TRBJ2-2
TGTGCCAGCACCATCGGGCAGGGGGCGAACGAGCAGTACTTC,CASTIGQGANEQYF,TRBV6-1,many,TRBD1,TRBJ2-7
TGTGCCAGCAGCTTAGCGGGGGGCATTAATGAAAAACTGTTTTTT,CASSLAGGINEKLFF,TRBV7-2,many,-,TRBJ1-4
TGTGCCAGCAGTTCAGGGTCCGCGAACACCGGGGAGCTGTTTTTT,CASSSGSANTGELFF,TRBV2,many,-,TRBJ2-2
TGTGCCAGCTCACCACCCGGTGGCAAAGGAAACACCATATATTTT,CASSPPGGKGNTIYF,TRBV18,-,-,TRBJ1-3
TGTGCCAGCATCGAGGGTGGAGCCGAGCAGTACTTC,CASIEGGAEQYF,TRBV2,many,-,TRBJ2-7
TGTGCCAGCTCCGCAGCTTACTCCTACGAGCAGTACTTC,CASSAAYSYEQYF,TRBV2,-,-,TRBJ2-7
TGTGCCAGCAGCGTAGGGACAAGCGAGCACTACGAGCAGTACTTC,CASSVGTSEHYEQYF,TRBV9,many,-,TRBJ2-7
TGTGCCAGTAGTATCTTCGGGGGAAGCACAGATACGCAGTATTTT,CASSIFGGSTDTQYF,TRBV19,-,-,TRBJ2-3
TGTGCCAGCAGCTTTGTAGGAGCGGGGCACGAGCAGTACTTC,CASSFVGAGHEQYF,TRBV11-2,-,TRBD2,TRBJ2-7
TGTGCCAGCAGCTCCCGAGGTTTGACTAGCGGGCCCCTCGGGGAGCTGTTTTTT,CASSSRGLTSGPLGELFF,TRBV7-2,-,TRBD2,TRBJ2-2
TGCAGTGCTAGAACACCCGAAGACAGATCCCTCTACACCTTC,CSARTPEDRSLYTF,TRBV20-1,many,-,TRBJ1-2
TGTGCCAGCTCACGGAAAGCGGGAGGCGAGACCCAGTACTTC,CASSRKAGGETQYF,TRBV18,-,TRBD2,TRBJ2-5
TGTGCCAGCTCACTAACAGGGGATGGTCTTAATTCACCCCTCCACTTT,CASSLTGDGLNSPLHF,TRBV18,few,TRBD1,TRBJ1-6
TGTGCCAGCAGCCGCGGACTGGAGGGAGAAGCTTTCTTT,CASSRGLEGEAFF,TRBV9,many,-,TRBJ1-1
TGTGCCAGCAGCTTAAGCGGGAGGAGCACAGATACGCAGTATTTT,CASSLSGRSTDTQYF,TRBV7-3,many,TRBD2,TRBJ2-3
TGCAGTGCTAGAGACCCCCTAGCTGAGACCCAGTACTTC,CSARDPLAETQYF,TRBV20-1,many,-,TRBJ2-5
TGTGCCAGCAGCTCCGGGACGGTGAACTATGGCTACACCTTC,CASSSGTVNYGYTF,TRBV6-1,many,-,TRBJ1-2
TGTGCCAGTAGCCGACTAGCGGGAGGCCTCTCCTACAATGAGCAGTTCTTC,CASSRLAGGLSYNEQFF,TRBV19,few,TRBD2,TRBJ2-1